Presented here are 19 T cell receptor beta chains from one specimen sequenced in a study of blood T cell repertoires in COVID-19. Repertoires were generated with immunoSEQ multiplex PCR, while TCRdb's copy carries only in-frame clones and drops some. The sample contains under 200,000 clones, around 86% of which appear only once. The material sequenced was peripheral blood. Receptors were obtained from a man between 60 and 75 years old with acute or convalescent COVID-19.

The rearrangement joins TRBV4-2 to TRBJ2-2, with 11 positions matching TRBD2. The CDR3 has 20 residues. Germline CDR1 and CDR2: LGHNA and YNFKEQ. V gave up 0 bases and J gave up 0 bases; unmatched junction bases: 9. In nucleotides, the CDR3 is TGTGCCAGCAGCCAAGATATCGCTAGCGGGAGGCCAGCGAACACCGGGGAGCTGTTTTTT. Its protein product is CASSQDIASGRPANTGELFF.

The gene calls are TRBV5-1 and TRBJ2-7; TRBD2 might be the D (6 bases). The CDR3 loop spans 14 amino acids. V was cut by 3 bases and J by 2 bases, with 12 bases left in between. CDR1 is SGHRS, CDR2 YFSETQ, per germline. CDR3 in DNA: TGCGCCAGCAGCTCAGCTAGCGCCACCTACGAGCAGTACTTC. This sequence encodes CASSSASATYEQYF.

The chain links TRBV5-4 to TRBJ2-6; 8 bases line up with TRBD1. The CDR3 runs to 15 residues. Germline CDR1 SGHNT, CDR2 YYREEE (reference sequence). Trimming removed 4 bases from V and 2 bases from J; junction bases left unmatched: 2. The CDR3 sequence: CASSPGGPGANVLTF. CDR3 in DNA: TGTGCCAGCAGCCCAGGGGGCCCTGGGGCCAACGTCCTGACTTTC.

This clone was recorded once. The rearrangement uses TRBV19 and TRBJ1-2; TRBD1 might be the D (5 bases). V lost 6 bases to trimming and J lost 4 bases, with 18 bases between them. Per the germline V gene, CDR1 is LNHDA and CDR2 is SQIVND (reference sequence). The CDR3 is 15 residues long. CDR3 in DNA: TGTGCCAGTAGCCCCACCAAGGGGTACCCCTATGGCTACACCTTC. Its translation is CASSPTKGYPYGYTF.

The chain joins TRBV5-1 to TRBJ1-1; no definite D call. The V gene lost 0 bases and the J gene lost 10 bases, with 13 bases spanning the gap. CDR1 and CDR2 (germline): SGHRS, YFSETQ. The CDR3 contains 13 residues. The CDR3 protein is CASSLGNTERAFF. CDR3 sequence (DNA): TGCGCCAGCAGCTTGGGGAATACGGAGCGAGCTTTCTTT.

The rearrangement joins TRBV30 to TRBJ2-1; D gene unclear. Trimming took off 3 bases at V and 2 bases at J, with 14 bases between the two ends. The CDR3 totals 15 residues. The germline V gene has CDR1 GTSNPN and CDR2 SVGIG (reference sequence). The chain's CDR3 is CAWSIKHGPYNEQFF. The CDR3 coding sequence is TGTGCCTGGAGCATAAAGCATGGGCCCTACAATGAGCAGTTCTTC.

This clone was seen only once. V is TRBV6-1 and J is TRBJ2-2; TRBD1 might be the D (5 bases). V gave up 2 bases and J gave up 4 bases, with 11 bases separating them. Germline V gives CDR1 MNHNS, CDR2 SASEGT. The CDR3 spans 15 residues. Here the CDR3 DNA reads TGTGCCAGCAGTGAAAAGGGGTTGGTCACCGGGGAGCTGTTTTTT. The encoded protein is CASSEKGLVTGELFF.

The rearrangement joins TRBV7-3 to TRBJ2-3; D not resolved. V lost 5 bases and J lost 5, with 14 bases in between. Germline V lookup: CDR1 SGHTA, CDR2 FQGTGA. CDR3 length equals 14 residues. This chain's CDR3 is CASSPRSQIDTQYF. The CDR3 DNA follows: TGTGCCAGCAGCCCCCGTAGCCAGATAGATACGCAGTATTTT.

The chain is built from TRBV9 and TRBJ2-5; D is undetermined. The V and J ends lost 3 bases and 0 bases respectively, with 9 bases between them. The CDR3 totals 14 residues. CDR1 and CDR2 (germline): SGDLS, YYNGEE. CDR3 sequence: CASSGEPHQETQYF. The CDR3 DNA reads TGTGCCAGCAGCGGCGAGCCCCACCAAGAGACCCAGTACTTC.

The V gene is TRBV27, the J gene TRBJ2-1; 9 nucleotides match TRBD1. The CDR3 totals 16 residues. After removal of 6 bases from V and 7 bases from J, the junction contained 13 bases not matched to a gene. Germline assignment: CDR1 MNHEY and CDR2 SMNVEV (reference sequence). The CDR3 protein is CASRFKDRGVTNEQFF. The CDR3 DNA reads TGTGCCAGCAGGTTTAAGGACAGGGGTGTTACGAATGAGCAGTTCTTC.

This chain joins TRBV27 and TRBJ1-1, with D tentatively TRBD1 (5 bases). The CDR3 extends over 16 amino acids. Germline values: CDR1 MNHEY, CDR2 SMNVEV (reference sequence). Trimming took 3 bases from V and 5 from J, leaving 19 bases between them. CDR3 amino acids: CASSFFYTGRETEAFF. In DNA, the CDR3 is TGTGCCAGCAGTTTTTTTTACACGGGGCGGGAAACTGAAGCTTTCTTT.

V is TRBV9 and J is TRBJ2-7; D is possibly TRBD1 (6 bases). The length of the CDR3 is 18 residues. Deletions cut 0 bases from V and 2 bases from J, with 21 bases between. From germline, CDR1 is SGDLS and CDR2 YYNGEE. This CDR3 reads CASSVGVGGQGPTYEQYF. CDR3 coding DNA: TGTGCCAGCAGCGTAGGGGTAGGGGGACAAGGGCCGACCTACGAGCAGTACTTC.

The rearrangement joins TRBV5-5 to TRBJ1-4; 7 bases match TRBD1. Germline V gives CDR1 SGHKS, CDR2 YYEKEE (reference sequence). The CDR3 runs to 15 residues. V was pared by 4 bases and J by 8 bases, with 11 bases of the junction left unmatched. The CDR3 spells CASSPRQGELEKLFF. CDR3 in DNA: TGTGCCAGCAGCCCGAGACAGGGAGAATTAGAAAAACTGTTTTTT. Based on the CDR3 plus reference TRBV5-5 and TRBJ1-4, the full variable domain is DAGVTQSPTHLIKTRGQQVTLRCSPISGHKSVSWYQQVLGQGPQFIFQYYEKEERGRGNFPDRFSARQFPNYSSELNVNALLLGDSALYLCASSPRQGELEKLFFGSGTQLSVL.

The gene calls are TRBV10-3 and TRBJ1-1; TRBD1 agrees at 9 bases. Germline V CDR1 and CDR2: ENHRY, SYGVKD. The junction had 10 bases not matched to a gene; V was cut back by 5 bases and J by 3 bases. CDR3 size: 16 residues. CDR3 amino acids: CAISPGQGLFHTEAFF. The DNA for the CDR3 is TGTGCCATCAGTCCGGGACAGGGCCTCTTCCACACTGAAGCTTTCTTT.

DNA of the CDR3: TGTGCCAGCTCACCCGCTGGACTAGAGCAGTTCTTC. This sequence encodes CASSPAGLEQFF. V and J are TRBV18 and TRBJ2-1; a possible D gene is TRBD2 (6 bases). The CDR3 has 12 amino acids. The germline gives CDR1 KGHSH, CDR2 LQKENI. The V gene lost 3 bases and the J gene lost 10 bases, with 10 bases spanning the gap.

V and J are TRBV7-9 and TRBJ2-7; D remains ambiguous. The CDR3 is 14 amino acids. Germline V gives CDR1 SEHNR, CDR2 FQNEAQ (reference sequence). Trimming cost V 0 bases and J 6 bases, with 12 bases left between them. The CDR3 bases are TGTGCCAGCAGCTTAGCACTACCCTTCGGCGAGCAGTACTTC. Its protein product is CASSLALPFGEQYF.

The J gene is TRBJ2-7, the V gene TRBV6-5; 7 nucleotides match TRBD1. With 5 bases clipped from V and 1 base from J, the junction kept 5 bases outside the gene matches. The CDR3 is 14 amino acids. Germline assignment: CDR1 MNHEY and CDR2 SVGAGI. CDR3 residues: CASSKQQGSYEQYF. CDR3 bases: TGTGCCAGCAGTAAACAACAGGGGTCCTACGAGCAGTACTTC.

V is TRBV9 and J is TRBJ1-2; 8 bases are a match to TRBD1. CDR1 and CDR2 from the germline V gene are SGDLS and YYNGEE. V was clipped by 0 bases and J by 6 bases; unmatched bases: 7. The CDR3 is made up of 15 amino acids. The CDR3 spells CASSVGDRGGNGYTF. As DNA, the CDR3 is TGTGCCAGCAGCGTAGGAGACAGGGGAGGGAATGGCTACACCTTC.

J is TRBJ2-3 and V is TRBV3-1 (or the pseudogene TRBV3-2); 11 nucleotides align to TRBD2. After removal of 1 base from V and 2 bases from J, the junction contained 2 bases not matched to a gene. The CDR3 extends over 16 amino acids. From germline, CDR1 is LGHDT and CDR2 YNNKEL (reference sequence). The CDR3 sequence is CASSQVAGGVTDTQYF. The CDR3 DNA is TGTGCCAGCAGCCAAGTAGCGGGAGGGGTCACAGATACGCAGTATTTT.